This T cell receptor (beta chain) comes out of a study of OX40 agonist ivuxolimab in advanced cancers. This CDR3 region has 15 residues. V gave up 0 bases and J gave up 6 bases, with 12 bases separating them. Germline CDR1 is LGHNA and CDR2 is YSLEER. Generated by immunoSEQ multiplex PCR, the TCRdb table keeps only in-frame clones and is missing some. The sample has 50,000 to 60,000 clones, more than 85% seen once. The sample was CD4+ or CD8+ T cells sorted from blood, taken in a trial of the OX40 agonist ivuxolimab. This chain joins TRBV4-3 and TRBJ2-4; no clear D gene. The source is an adult with an advanced solid tumor such as melanoma, head and neck, liver or kidney cancer. This CDR3 is CASSQDDGNSNIQYF. CDR3 coding DNA: TGCGCCAGCAGCCAAGATGATGGTAATTCAAACATTCAGTACTTC.